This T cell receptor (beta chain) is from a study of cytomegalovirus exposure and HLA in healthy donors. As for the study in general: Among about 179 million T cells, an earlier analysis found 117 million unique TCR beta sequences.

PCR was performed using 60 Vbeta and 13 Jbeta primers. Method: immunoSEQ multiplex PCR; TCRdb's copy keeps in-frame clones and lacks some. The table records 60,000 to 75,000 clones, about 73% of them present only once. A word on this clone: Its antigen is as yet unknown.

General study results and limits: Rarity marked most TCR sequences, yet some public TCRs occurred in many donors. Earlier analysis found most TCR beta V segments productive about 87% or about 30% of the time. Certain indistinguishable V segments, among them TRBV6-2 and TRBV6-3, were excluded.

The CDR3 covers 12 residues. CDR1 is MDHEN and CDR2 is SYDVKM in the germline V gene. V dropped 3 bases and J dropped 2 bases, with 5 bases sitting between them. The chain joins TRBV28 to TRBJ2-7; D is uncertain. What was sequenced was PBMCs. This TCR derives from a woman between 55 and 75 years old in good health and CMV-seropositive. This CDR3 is CASSFLAYEQYF. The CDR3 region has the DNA TGTGCCAGCAGTTTTCTAGCCTACGAGCAGTACTTC.